This TCR beta chain was recovered during a study of tumor-infiltrating lymphocytes in primary liver carcinoma. Study information: Patients comprised men and women whose ages fell between 30 and 69 years. Roughly 3.5 to 7.5 million productive TCRbeta reads came from each sample, comparable across tissue types. Study-level results: The 250 largest clones made up significantly more of tumor than blood repertoires (p = 0.039).

A constant-region primer primed TCR beta cDNA synthesis from 500 ng of total RNA. Three nested multiplex PCR rounds, a slightly modified ARM-PCR method, built the TCR beta libraries. Rounds one and two of PCR, each of 9 to 11 cycles, were primed with TRBV1-TRBV30 forward primers and a C-beta reverse primer. MiXCR, applied by TCRdb to the multiplex PCR reads, yields one record per CDR3 protein. This sample has about 64,000 distinct CDR3 sequences, with 71% found just once. Co-extraction yielded RNA and DNA from around 18-30 mg of unsorted bulk tissue. Histology found more than 80% viable tumor cells per sample. Per the germline V gene, CDR1 is SGHRS and CDR2 is YFSETQ. The CDR3 is 15 residues long. Of note for this clonotype: The antigen is undetermined. One junction end disagrees with the germline gene, perhaps due to a read error.

Specimen: liver tumor tissue from sampling region 4. Subset in this sample: tumor region T4, right-lateral pole. V gene TRBV5-1 combines with J gene TRBJ2-7; 12 positions agree with TRBD1. This receptor was identified in a man aged 35 to 55 with primary liver carcinoma and hepatitis B virus infection. The CDR3 bases are TGCGCCAGCACCTTAAGGGACAGGGGGCTGTACGCGCAGTACTTC. Amino acid sequence: CASTLRDRGLYAQYF. Full variable domain (rest looked up from reference TRBV5-1 and TRBJ2-7): KAGVTQTPRYLIKTRGQQVTLSCSPISGHRSVSWYQQTPGQGLQFLFEYFSETQRNKGNFPGRFSGRQFSNSRSEMNVSTLELGDSALYLCASTLRDRGLYAQYFGPGTRLTVT.